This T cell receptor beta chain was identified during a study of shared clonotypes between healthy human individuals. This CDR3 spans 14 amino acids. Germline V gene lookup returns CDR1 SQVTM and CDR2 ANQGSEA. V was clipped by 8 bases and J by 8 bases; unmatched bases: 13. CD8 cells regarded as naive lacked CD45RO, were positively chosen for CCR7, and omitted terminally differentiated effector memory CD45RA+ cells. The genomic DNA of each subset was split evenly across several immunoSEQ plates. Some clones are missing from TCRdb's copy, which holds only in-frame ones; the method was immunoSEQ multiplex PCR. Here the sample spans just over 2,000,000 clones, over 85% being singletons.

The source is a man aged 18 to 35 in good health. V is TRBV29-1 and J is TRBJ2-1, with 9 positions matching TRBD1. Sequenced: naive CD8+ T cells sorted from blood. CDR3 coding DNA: TGCAGCCTGTACGTCCCGGGACAGGGCCATGAGCAGTTCTTC. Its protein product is CSLYVPGQGHEQFF.